Below, 6 T cell receptor beta chains from the same sample are listed, as sequenced in a study of shared clonotypes between healthy human individuals. Using immunoSEQ multiplex PCR, the repertoire was profiled, and TCRdb retains in-frame clones only, with some absent. The table includes roughly 2.5 million clones, more than 80% detected once. Sequencing used naive CD4+ T cells sorted from blood. Subset of the sample: CD45RA+ positively selected. These TCRs come from a man aged 18 to 30 in good health.

This clone was observed once. The rearrangement links TRBV2 to TRBJ2-2; 12 positions match TRBD2. The CDR3 is made up of 15 amino acids. From germline, CDR1 is SNHLY and CDR2 FYNNEI. V shed 8 bases and J 4 bases; nucleotides not matched to a gene: 5. The CDR3 spells CASATSGSPTGELFF. The CDR3 DNA is TGTGCCAGCGCGACTAGCGGGAGTCCCACCGGGGAGCTGTTTTTT.

As concerns this clone: Within the sample, other DNA sequences also encode this same CDR3. The chain combines TRBV5-1 with TRBJ2-2; D gene unclear. The CDR3 has 15 residues. Trimming removed 0 bases at V and 1 base at J, with 7 bases between. Germline V gives CDR1 SGHRS, CDR2 YFSETQ. The CDR3 region is CASSLEGLNTGELFF. The CDR3 coding sequence is TGCGCCAGCAGCTTGGAAGGCCTGAACACCGGGGAGCTGTTTTTT. Combining the CDR3 with reference TRBV5-1 and TRBJ2-2 gives the whole variable domain KAGVTQTPRYLIKTRGQQVTLSCSPISGHRSVSWYQQTPGQGLQFLFEYFSETQRNKGNFPGRFSGRQFSNSRSEMNVSTLELGDSALYLCASSLEGLNTGELFFGEGSRLTVL.

This sequence joins TRBV11-2 and TRBJ2-7, with 9 bases aligning to TRBD1. The germline V gene has CDR1 SGHAT and CDR2 FQNNGV. CDR3 size: 15 residues. Trimming removed 6 bases from V and 5 bases from J; junction bases left unmatched: 11. CDR3: CASSIWTGERHEQYF. CDR3 nucleotides: TGTGCCAGCAGTATATGGACAGGGGAAAGGCACGAGCAGTACTTC.

The rearrangement uses TRBV18 and TRBJ1-1; 10 bases fit TRBD1. The germline CDR1 and CDR2 sequences are KGHSH and LQKENI. After removal of 3 bases from V and 4 bases from J, the junction contained 5 bases not matched to a gene. This CDR3 has 15 amino acids. The chain's CDR3 is CASSPGQGVGTEAFF. Here the CDR3 DNA reads TGTGCCAGCTCACCCGGACAGGGGGTAGGCACTGAAGCTTTCTTT.

V gene TRBV30 combines with J gene TRBJ1-1; D is ambiguous. With 0 bases removed from V and 1 base from J, the gap between germline ends came to 15 bases. CDR3 length: 16 residues. Germline CDR1 GTSNPN, CDR2 SVGIG (reference sequence). CDR3 residues: CAWSVQVESGNTEAFF. The DNA of the CDR3 is TGTGCCTGGAGTGTACAAGTGGAGTCTGGGAACACTGAAGCTTTCTTT.

The chain combines TRBV30 with TRBJ2-3; possibly TRBD2 for D (7 bases). V lost 4 bases and J lost 4, with 15 bases in between. The germline gives CDR1 GTSNPN, CDR2 SVGIG (reference sequence). The CDR3 spans 14 residues. This CDR3 reads CAWTRGAVPDTQYF. The CDR3 DNA sequence: TGTGCCTGGACCCGGGGGGCCGTTCCAGATACGCAGTATTTT.